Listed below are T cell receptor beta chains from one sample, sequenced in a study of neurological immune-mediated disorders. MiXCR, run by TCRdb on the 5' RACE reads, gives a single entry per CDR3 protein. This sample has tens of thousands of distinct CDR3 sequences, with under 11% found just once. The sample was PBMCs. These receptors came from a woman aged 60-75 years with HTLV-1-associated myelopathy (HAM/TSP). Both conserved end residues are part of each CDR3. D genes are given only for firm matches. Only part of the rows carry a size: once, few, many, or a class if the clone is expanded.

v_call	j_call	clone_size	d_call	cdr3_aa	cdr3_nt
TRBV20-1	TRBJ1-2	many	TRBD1	CSAREDREANGYTF	TGCAGTGCTAGAGAAGACAGGGAAGCTAATGGCTACACCTTC
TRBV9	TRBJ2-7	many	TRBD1	CASSPRTGAYEQYF	TGTGCCAGCAGCCCCCGGACAGGGGCCTACGAGCAGTACTTC
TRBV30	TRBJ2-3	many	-	CAWSEADTQYF	TGTGCCTGGAGTGAGGCAGATACGCAGTATTTT
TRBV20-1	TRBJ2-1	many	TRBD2	CSALWGGGANEQFF	TGCAGTGCTCTTTGGGGGGGGGGTGCGAATGAGCAGTTCTTC
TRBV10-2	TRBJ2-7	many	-	CASSESVLTYEQYF	TGCGCCAGCAGTGAGTCGGTCCTAACTTACGAGCAGTACTTC
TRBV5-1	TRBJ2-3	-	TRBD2	CASSLGLAGGQDTQYF	TGCGCCAGCAGCTTGGGACTAGCGGGGGGGCAAGATACGCAGTATTTT
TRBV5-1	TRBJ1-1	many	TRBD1	CASRQGIMNTEAFF	TGCGCCAGTCGACAGGGCATTATGAACACTGAAGCTTTCTTT
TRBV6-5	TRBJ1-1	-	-	CASSRHKNTEAFF	TGTGCCAGCAGCCGACATAAGAACACTGAAGCTTTCTTT
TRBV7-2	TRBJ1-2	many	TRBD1	CASSLGGGQGYGYTF	TGTGCCAGCAGCCTAGGAGGGGGACAGGGATATGGCTACACCTTC
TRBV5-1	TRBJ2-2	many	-	CASSSTSLLGELFF	TGCGCCAGCAGTTCCACCTCCCTTCTCGGGGAGCTGTTTTTT
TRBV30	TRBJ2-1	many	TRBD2	CAWSDPSGLRSYNEQFF	TGTGCCTGGAGTGATCCTAGCGGGTTACGCTCCTACAATGAGCAGTTCTTC
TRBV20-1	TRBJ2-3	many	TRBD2	CSAREAGVTDTQYF	TGCAGTGCTAGAGAAGCGGGGGTCACAGATACGCAGTATTTT
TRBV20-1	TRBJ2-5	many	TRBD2	CSAGLGGVQETQYF	TGCAGTGCTGGCCTCGGGGGGGTCCAAGAGACCCAGTACTTC
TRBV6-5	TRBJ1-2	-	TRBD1	CASSLTGTAYGYTF	TGTGCCAGCAGTTTAACCGGGACAGCTTATGGCTACACCTTC
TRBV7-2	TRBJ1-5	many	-	CASSLPGFNQPQHF	TGTGCCAGCAGCTTACCAGGGTTCAATCAGCCCCAGCATTTT
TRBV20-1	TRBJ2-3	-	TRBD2	CSARGGTSGGGTDTQYF	TGCAGTGCTAGAGGTGGGACTAGCGGGGGGGGCACAGATACGCAGTATTTT
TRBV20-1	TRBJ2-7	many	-	CSANSNTAGYEQYF	TGCAGTGCTAACTCGAATACCGCGGGGTACGAGCAGTACTTC
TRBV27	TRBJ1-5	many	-	CASSLDKGQPQHF	TGTGCCAGCAGCCTCGACAAGGGGCAGCCCCAGCATTTT
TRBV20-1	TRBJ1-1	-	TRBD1	CSASTGGHTEAFF	TGCAGTGCTTCAACAGGGGGACACACTGAAGCTTTCTTT
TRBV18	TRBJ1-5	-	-	CASSRGQPNQPQHF	TGTGCCAGCTCACGGGGACAACCAAATCAGCCCCAGCATTTT
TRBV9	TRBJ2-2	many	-	CASSVVGGVGELFF	TGTGCCAGCAGCGTAGTGGGGGGAGTTGGGGAGCTGTTTTTT
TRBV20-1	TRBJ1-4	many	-	CSARKDGEKLFF	TGCAGTGCTAGGAAGGATGGAGAAAAACTGTTTTTT
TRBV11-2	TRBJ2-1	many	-	CASSLDFSLNEQFF	TGTGCCAGCAGCTTAGATTTCAGCCTCAATGAGCAGTTCTTC
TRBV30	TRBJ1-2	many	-	CAWRGDGAVDYGYTF	TGTGCCTGGAGGGGCGACGGGGCGGTCGACTATGGCTACACCTTC
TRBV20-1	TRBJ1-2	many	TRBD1	CSARIIKQGPTYGYTF	TGCAGTGCTAGGATAATTAAACAGGGGCCCACCTATGGCTACACCTTC
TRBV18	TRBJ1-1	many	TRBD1	CASSHSGQDTEAFF	TGTGCCAGCTCACATTCGGGACAGGACACTGAAGCTTTCTTT
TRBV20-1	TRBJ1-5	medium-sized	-	CSASPMGSRQPQHF	TGCAGTGCTAGCCCCATGGGGTCCCGTCAGCCCCAGCATTTT
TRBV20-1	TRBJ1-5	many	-	CSAGRGDQPQHF	TGCAGTGCCGGCCGGGGGGATCAGCCCCAGCATTTT
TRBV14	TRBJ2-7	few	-	CASSHPQTVEQYF	TGTGCCAGCAGCCACCCCCAGACGGTCGAGCAGTACTTC
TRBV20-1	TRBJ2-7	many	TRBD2	CSARVLAGGYYEQYF	TGCAGTGCTAGAGTTCTAGCGGGGGGGTACTACGAGCAGTACTTC
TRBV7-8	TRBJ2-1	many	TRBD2	CASSSRLAGPNNEQFF	TGTGCCAGCAGCTCACGACTAGCGGGGCCCAACAATGAGCAGTTCTTC
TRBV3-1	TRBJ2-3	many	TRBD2	CASSPPASGVGTQYF	TGTGCCAGCAGCCCCCCAGCTAGCGGGGTTGGTACGCAGTATTTT
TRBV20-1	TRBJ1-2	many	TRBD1	CSAQPPPGQGTANYGYTF	TGCAGTGCCCAACCCCCACCGGGACAGGGGACTGCTAACTATGGCTACACCTTC
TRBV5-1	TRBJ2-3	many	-	CASSSDRRGSDTQYF	TGCGCCAGCAGTTCGGACAGAAGGGGCTCAGATACGCAGTATTTT
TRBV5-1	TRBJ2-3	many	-	CASSLGTVFTDTQYF	TGCGCCAGCAGCTTGGGGACAGTTTTTACAGATACGCAGTATTTT
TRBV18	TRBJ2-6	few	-	CASSPGRSSGANVLTF	TGTGCCAGCTCACCAGGGCGGAGCTCTGGGGCCAACGTCCTGACTTTC
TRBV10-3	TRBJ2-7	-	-	CSIRASNSGSYEQYF	TGTTCTATCAGGGCTAGCAATTCGGGCTCCTACGAGCAGTACTTC
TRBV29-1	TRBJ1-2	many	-	CSVGAGGVYGYTF	TGCAGCGTTGGGGCAGGTGGAGTCTATGGCTACACCTTC
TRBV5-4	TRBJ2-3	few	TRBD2	CASSLGAGRVTDTQYF	TGTGCCAGCAGCTTGGGGGCAGGGAGGGTCACAGATACGCAGTATTTT
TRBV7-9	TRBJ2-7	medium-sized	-	CASSFGRIPYEQYF	TGTGCCAGCAGCTTCGGGCGGATCCCCTACGAGCAGTACTTC